The rows below give T cell receptor beta chains drawn from one sample of a study of blood T cell repertoires in COVID-19. Assay: immunoSEQ multiplex PCR; the TCRdb copy retains only in-frame clones and omits some. The sample records some 200,000 clones, around 80% being singletons. Sequenced material: peripheral blood. Every receptor here comes from an older woman with acute or convalescent COVID-19. The CDR3 runs from the conserved cysteine through the conserved F or W. The order of the fields is V gene, clone size, J gene, D gene, CDR3 DNA, CDR3 protein. A D gene is named only where the DNA matches it firmly. The listing skips clone size in some rows; elsewhere it reads once, few, many or a size class.

TRBV5-1	-	TRBJ2-7	-	TGCGCCAGCAGCTTGGTGGGAGAGAGTCACGAGCAGTACTTC	CASSLVGESHEQYF
TRBV27	-	TRBJ2-6	-	TGTGCCAGCAGTCTTTCTGGGGCCAACGTCCTGACTTTC	CASSLSGANVLTF
TRBV10-3	-	TRBJ1-2	TRBD1	TGTGCCATCACCAGGGACAGGGCTAACTATGGCTACACCTTC	CAITRDRANYGYTF
TRBV28	-	TRBJ1-1	-	TGTGCCAGCACTAAACAGAACCTGAACACTGAAGCTTTCTTT	CASTKQNLNTEAFF
TRBV5-1	-	TRBJ2-1	TRBD2	TGCGCCAGCAGCTTGGGTGGGACTAGCGGGAGGCCCCGCAATGAGCAGTTCTTC	CASSLGGTSGRPRNEQFF
TRBV5-6	-	TRBJ1-2	-	TGTGCCAGCAGCCGCATTGGAGGGTTTTATGGCTACACCTTC	CASSRIGGFYGYTF
TRBV9	-	TRBJ1-5	-	TGTGCCAGCAGCGTAGGACAGTCCAATCAGCCCCAGCATTTT	CASSVGQSNQPQHF
TRBV7-9	-	TRBJ2-3	TRBD2	TGTGCCAGCAGCCGGAGCGGGGGCACAGATACGCAGTATTTT	CASSRSGGTDTQYF
TRBV28	once	TRBJ1-6	TRBD1	TGTGCCAGCAGTTCGCCAGGACAGGATAATTCACCCCTCCACTTT	CASSSPGQDNSPLHF
TRBV30	-	TRBJ2-6	-	TGTGCCTGGACAGACTCTGGGGCCAACGTCCTGACTTTC	CAWTDSGANVLTF
TRBV29-1	-	TRBJ2-5	TRBD2	TGCAGCGTTTTAGGGTTAGCGGGAGAGACCCAGTACTTC	CSVLGLAGETQYF
TRBV11-3	-	TRBJ2-1	TRBD2	TGTGCCAGCAGCCCAGTTAGCGGGAGCAATGAGCAGTTCTTC	CASSPVSGSNEQFF
TRBV5-5	-	TRBJ2-7	TRBD2	TGTGCCAGCAGCACTGGGACTAGCGGGAGTTACGAGCAGTACTTC	CASSTGTSGSYEQYF
TRBV10-3	-	TRBJ1-1	TRBD1	TGTGCCATCACTTCCGGACAGGGTGTAGGGAACACTGAAGCTTTCTTT	CAITSGQGVGNTEAFF
TRBV28	-	TRBJ2-5	-	TGTGCCACCTTACAGTTACTAGGGGGAGAGACCCAGTACTTC	CATLQLLGGETQYF
TRBV28	-	TRBJ1-2	-	TGTGCCAGCACCTCGGGACTCTGGGGTGGCTACACCTTC	CASTSGLWGGYTF
TRBV3-1/TRBV3-2	-	TRBJ2-2	-	TGTGCCAGCAGCCAGAGGGACGGGGAGCTGTTTTTT	CASSQRDGELFF
TRBV5-1	-	TRBJ2-5	-	TGCGCCAGCAGCCTAAACCAAGAGACCCAGTACTTC	CASSLNQETQYF
TRBV19	-	TRBJ1-1	TRBD1	TGTGCCAGTAGTGCATACCGGGACAGTGAAGCTTTCTTT	CASSAYRDSEAFF
TRBV20-1	few	TRBJ2-1	TRBD2	TGCAGTGCTAGTTTACCAGGACTAGCGGCATACAATGAGCAGTTCTTC	CSASLPGLAAYNEQFF
TRBV24-1	-	TRBJ2-1	TRBD2	TGTGCCACCAGTCAAGCGGGAGGGGGCAATGAGCAGTTCTTC	CATSQAGGGNEQFF
TRBV28	few	TRBJ1-2	TRBD1	TGTGCCAGCAGTCCAGGACAGGAGGTCGACTATGGCTACACCTTC	CASSPGQEVDYGYTF
TRBV6-5	once	TRBJ1-5	-	TGTGCCGCGGGTGGTAATCAGCCCCAGCATTTT	CAAGGNQPQHF
TRBV3-1/TRBV3-2	-	TRBJ2-1	TRBD2	TGTGCCAGCAGCCATGTCACAGCGGGAGGGCCCAATGAGCAGTTCTTC	CASSHVTAGGPNEQFF
TRBV19	-	TRBJ2-3	TRBD2	TGTGCCAGTAGTACCCGGCCGGGCGCTAGCGGGAAATCTACGCAGTATTTT	CASSTRPGASGKSTQYF
TRBV7-2	-	TRBJ2-7	-	TGTGCCAGCAGCTTAGTTGGCGGGGCGAGCTCCTACGAGCAGTACTTC	CASSLVGGASSYEQYF
TRBV18	-	TRBJ2-5	-	TGTGCCAGCTCACCACCCGGAGAGACCCAGTACTTC	CASSPPGETQYF
TRBV18	-	TRBJ1-1	-	TGTGCCAGCTCACCACCGGGACACAACACTGAAGCTTTCTTT	CASSPPGHNTEAFF
TRBV27	few	TRBJ1-1	TRBD1	TGTGCCAGCAGCCTCGACAGGGTGAGTGAAGCTTTCTTT	CASSLDRVSEAFF
TRBV6-1	-	TRBJ1-4	-	TGTGCCAGCAGTGAAGTGGGCGGGCTGGGGGCTGAAAAACTGTTTTTT	CASSEVGGLGAEKLFF
TRBV9	-	TRBJ2-3	TRBD2	TGTGCCAGCAGCAACCCCCGGACTAGCGGGACGTCCTTTAGGGATACGCAGTATTTT	CASSNPRTSGTSFRDTQYF
TRBV30	-	TRBJ1-2	TRBD1	TGTGCCTGGAGTGAGGGGGCAGGGAACTATGGCTACACCTTC	CAWSEGAGNYGYTF
TRBV7-2	-	TRBJ2-5	-	TGTGCCAGCAGCTTAGCGGTAGGAGGGGCGCAAGGTGGGACCCAGTACTTC	CASSLAVGGAQGGTQYF
TRBV5-6	-	TRBJ1-3	TRBD1	TGTGCCAGCAGCTCGACAGGGACAGGAAACACCATATATTTT	CASSSTGTGNTIYF
TRBV5-4	-	TRBJ2-5	TRBD2	TGTGCCAGCAGCTTGCCCCGAGGAGCGGGAGGGAAAGAGACCCAGTACTTC	CASSLPRGAGGKETQYF
TRBV11-3	-	TRBJ2-5	TRBD2	TGTGCCAGCAGCCCTGGACTAGCGGGAGGGTTAAGGGAGGAGACCCAGTACTTC	CASSPGLAGGLREETQYF
TRBV9	-	TRBJ1-4	TRBD1	TGTGCCAGCAGCCTAGGGGGACAGGGAGATGAAAAACTGTTTTTT	CASSLGGQGDEKLFF
TRBV5-1	-	TRBJ2-3	TRBD1	TGCGCCAGCAGCCCGGGGACAGGGGGGTCGACAGATACGCAGTATTTT	CASSPGTGGSTDTQYF
TRBV28	-	TRBJ1-1	-	TGTGCCAGCAGTTTACTGGCGGATAACACTGAAGCTTTCTTT	CASSLLADNTEAFF
TRBV27	-	TRBJ1-5	-	TGTGCCAGCAGTTCGCTCACAGGAAATCAGCCCCAGCATTTT	CASSSLTGNQPQHF
TRBV28	-	TRBJ2-7	-	TGTGCCAGCAGTTTAAAACTCCAAGCCTTCTACGAGCAGTACTTC	CASSLKLQAFYEQYF
TRBV6-5	few	TRBJ2-7	TRBD1	TGTGCCAGCAGTTGGGACAGCTCCTACGAGCAGTACTTC	CASSWDSSYEQYF
TRBV3-1/TRBV3-2	many	TRBJ1-4	-	TGTGCCAGCAGGCAATCGAGGGTAACAACTAATGAAAAACTGTTTTTT	CASRQSRVTTNEKLFF
TRBV4-2	once	TRBJ2-7	-	TGTGCCAGCAGCCCGATGGCTTCCCGATCCTACGAGCAGTACTTC	CASSPMASRSYEQYF
TRBV2	many	TRBJ1-5	-	TGTGCCAGCAGTGAAGCGCCTACAGGCTATCAGCCCCAGCATTTT	CASSEAPTGYQPQHF
TRBV14	few	TRBJ2-1	TRBD2	TGTGCCAGCAGCCCCCAAACTAGCGGGAGTGGCTATGAGCAGTTCTTC	CASSPQTSGSGYEQFF
TRBV3-1/TRBV3-2	-	TRBJ2-7	-	TGTGCCAGCAGCCAAGGCGGGACTCCAAGCTCCTACGAGCAGTACTTC	CASSQGGTPSSYEQYF
TRBV7-2	-	TRBJ1-2	-	TGTGCCAGCAGCTCAGGCGGGCATCCCGGCTATGGCTACACCTTC	CASSSGGHPGYGYTF
TRBV2	-	TRBJ2-3	-	TGTGCCAGTGAGGGAGAGGCAGATACGCAGTATTTT	CASEGEADTQYF
TRBV28	-	TRBJ2-7	-	TGTGCCAGCTCCCTAGGGGGGGGCGAGCAGTACTTC	CASSLGGGEQYF
TRBV5-1	-	TRBJ2-3	TRBD2	TGCGCCAGCAGCTTGGCCGCTAGCGGGAGTGCCGATACGCAGTATTTT	CASSLAASGSADTQYF
TRBV7-9	-	TRBJ2-1	TRBD2	TGTGCCAGCAGCTTAATTACCTCGGGACTAGCGGGCCACAATGAGCAGTTCTTC	CASSLITSGLAGHNEQFF
TRBV28	-	TRBJ2-7	TRBD1	TGTGCCAGCAGTCCCACCGGGACAGGGGGCTCCGAGCAGTACTTC	CASSPTGTGGSEQYF
TRBV19	-	TRBJ2-7	TRBD1	TGTGCCAGTAGTGGACAGGGGACCTACGAGCAGTACTTC	CASSGQGTYEQYF
TRBV6-4	-	TRBJ1-1	-	TGTGCCGCACTCCCGCACAGGGTCCGTAGAGCCACTGAAGCTTTCTTT	CAALPHRVRRATEAFF